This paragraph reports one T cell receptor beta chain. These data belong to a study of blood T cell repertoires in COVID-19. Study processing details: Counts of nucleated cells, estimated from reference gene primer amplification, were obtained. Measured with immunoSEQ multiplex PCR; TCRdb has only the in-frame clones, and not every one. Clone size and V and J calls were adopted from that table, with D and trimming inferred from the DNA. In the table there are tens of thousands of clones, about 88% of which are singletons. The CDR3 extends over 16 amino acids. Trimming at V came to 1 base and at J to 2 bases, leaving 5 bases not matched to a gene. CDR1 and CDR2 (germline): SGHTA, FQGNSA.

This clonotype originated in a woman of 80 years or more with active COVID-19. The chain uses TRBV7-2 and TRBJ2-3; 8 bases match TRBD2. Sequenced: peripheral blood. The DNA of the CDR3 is TGTGCCAGCAGCTTAGTAGCGGGATCCCTCACAGATACGCAGTATTTT. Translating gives CASSLVAGSLTDTQYF.